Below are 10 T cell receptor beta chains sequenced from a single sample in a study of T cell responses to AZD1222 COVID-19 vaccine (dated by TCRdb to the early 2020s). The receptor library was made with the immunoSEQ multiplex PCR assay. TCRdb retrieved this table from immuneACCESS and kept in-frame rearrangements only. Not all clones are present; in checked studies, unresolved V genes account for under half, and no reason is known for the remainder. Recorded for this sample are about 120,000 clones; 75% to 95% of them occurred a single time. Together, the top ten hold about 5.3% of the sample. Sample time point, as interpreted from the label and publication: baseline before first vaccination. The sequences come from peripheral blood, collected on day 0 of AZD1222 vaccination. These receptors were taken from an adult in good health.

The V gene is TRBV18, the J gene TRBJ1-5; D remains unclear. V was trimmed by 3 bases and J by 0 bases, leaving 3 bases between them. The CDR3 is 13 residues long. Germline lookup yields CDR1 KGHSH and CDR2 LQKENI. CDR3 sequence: CASSPYSNQPQHF. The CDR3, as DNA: TGTGCCAGCTCACCCTATAGCAATCAGCCCCAGCATTTT.

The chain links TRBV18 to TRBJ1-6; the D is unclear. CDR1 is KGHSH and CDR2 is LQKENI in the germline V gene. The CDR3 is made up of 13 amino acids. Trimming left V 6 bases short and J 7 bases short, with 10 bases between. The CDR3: CASSEFGNSPLHF. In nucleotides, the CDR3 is TGTGCCAGCTCCGAATTTGGGAATTCACCCCTCCACTTT.

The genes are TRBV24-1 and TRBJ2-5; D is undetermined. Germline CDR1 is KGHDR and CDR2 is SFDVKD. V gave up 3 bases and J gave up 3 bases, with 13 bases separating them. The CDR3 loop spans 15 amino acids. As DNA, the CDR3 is TGTGCCACCAGTGATCCCGTGACTCCCAAAGAGACCCAGTACTTC. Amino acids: CATSDPVTPKETQYF.

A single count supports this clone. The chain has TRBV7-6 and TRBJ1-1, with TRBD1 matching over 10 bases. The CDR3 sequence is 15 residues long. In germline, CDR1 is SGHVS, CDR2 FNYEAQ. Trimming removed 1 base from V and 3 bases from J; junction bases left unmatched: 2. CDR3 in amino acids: CASSLGGTGDTEAFF. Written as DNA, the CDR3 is TGTGCCAGCAGCTTAGGCGGGACAGGGGACACTGAAGCTTTCTTT.

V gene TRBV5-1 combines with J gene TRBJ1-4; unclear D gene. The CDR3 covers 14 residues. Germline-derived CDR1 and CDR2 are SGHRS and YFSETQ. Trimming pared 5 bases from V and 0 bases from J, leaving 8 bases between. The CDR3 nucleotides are TGCGCCAGCAGTCTAGAAGCAACTAATGAAAAACTGTTTTTT. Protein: CASSLEATNEKLFF.

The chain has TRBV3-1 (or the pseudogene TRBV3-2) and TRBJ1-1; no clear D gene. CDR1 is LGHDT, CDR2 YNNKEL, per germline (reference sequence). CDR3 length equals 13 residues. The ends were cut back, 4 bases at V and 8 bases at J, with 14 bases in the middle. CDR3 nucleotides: TGTGCCAGCAGCCCGACCTGGGGAGGGGAAGCTTTCTTT. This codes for CASSPTWGGEAFF.

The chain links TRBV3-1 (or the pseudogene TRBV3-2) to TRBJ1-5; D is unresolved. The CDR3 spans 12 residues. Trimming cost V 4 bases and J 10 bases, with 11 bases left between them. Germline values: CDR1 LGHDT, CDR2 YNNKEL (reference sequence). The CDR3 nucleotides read TGTGCCAGCAGCCCGCCCTTAGGACCCCAGCATTTT. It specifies CASSPPLGPQHF.

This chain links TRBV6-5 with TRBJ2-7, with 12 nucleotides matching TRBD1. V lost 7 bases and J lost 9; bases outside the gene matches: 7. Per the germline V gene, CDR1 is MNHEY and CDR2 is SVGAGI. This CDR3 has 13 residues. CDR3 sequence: CASTRGQGALQYF. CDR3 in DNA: TGTGCCAGCACCAGGGGACAGGGGGCGTTGCAGTACTTC.

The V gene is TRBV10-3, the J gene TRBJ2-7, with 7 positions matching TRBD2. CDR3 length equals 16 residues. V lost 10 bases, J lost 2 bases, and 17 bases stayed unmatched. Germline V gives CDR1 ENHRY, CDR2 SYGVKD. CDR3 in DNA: TGTGCCACCGGGGGTGCGACGGGAGGTCCGGCCTACGAGCAGTACTTC. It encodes CATGGATGGPAYEQYF.

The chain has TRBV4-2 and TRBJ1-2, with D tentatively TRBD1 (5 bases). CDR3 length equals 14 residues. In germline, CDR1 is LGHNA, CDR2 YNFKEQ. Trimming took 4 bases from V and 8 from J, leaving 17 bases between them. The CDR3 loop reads CASSPNQIREGYTF. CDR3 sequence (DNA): TGTGCCAGCAGCCCAAATCAAATCAGGGAAGGCTACACCTTC.